The rows below give T cell receptor beta chains drawn from one sample of a study of T-cell reconstitution after alpha-beta-depleted transplantation in children. TCRdb ran MiXCR on the PCR reads and lists one entry per CDR3 protein. The sample gives over 100,000 distinct CDR3 sequences, around a tenth of which show up once; around 35% is in the top ten. Here the sequenced sample was PBMCs, taken before TCRalphabeta/CD19-depleted stem cell transplant. These receptors came from a boy aged 2 to 10 with acute lymphoblastic leukemia, due to receive a stem cell transplant. Each CDR3 is given with its conserved first and last residue. The D gene is left open where the match is weak. The size of a clone is reported for some rows only, either as once, few or many, or as a class for expanded clones.

v_gene	j_gene	d_gene	abundance	CDR3nt	CDR3aa
TRBV6-5	TRBJ2-1	TRBD2	NA	TGTGCCAGCAGTTACTCGGCTAGCGGGCAGAATGAGCAGTTCTTC	CASSYSASGQNEQFF
TRBV28	TRBJ1-2	NA	NA	TGTGCCAGCAGTAATAAGGTCGGCTACACCTTC	CASSNKVGYTF
TRBV6-1	TRBJ2-1	TRBD2	many	TGTGCCAGCACTGAGGGACTAGCGGGTTACAATGAGCAGTTCTTC	CASTEGLAGYNEQFF
TRBV5-1	TRBJ2-5	NA	many	TGCGCCAGCAGCTTGATAGGGGTCGAAGAGACCCAGTACTTC	CASSLIGVEETQYF
TRBV7-9	TRBJ2-7	TRBD2	few	TGTGCCACCTCTAACCTAGCGGGAGGAACGGGCGAGCAGTACTTC	CATSNLAGGTGEQYF
TRBV19	TRBJ1-2	TRBD1	few	TGTGCCAGTAGTCGTAACAGGGGGCGCGACGGCTACACCTTC	CASSRNRGRDGYTF
TRBV5-1	TRBJ2-7	TRBD1	NA	TGCGCCAGCAGCTTGCCGGGACAGGGGGTGCAGTACTTC	CASSLPGQGVQYF
TRBV6-2/TRBV6-3	TRBJ1-5	NA	few	TGTGCCAGCAGTTACTCAGGGGACGTTCTGCAGCCCCAGCATTTT	CASSYSGDVLQPQHF
TRBV2	TRBJ2-1	NA	NA	TGTGCCAGCAGTGAAGGTTTGAACTCCTACAATGAGCAGTTCTTC	CASSEGLNSYNEQFF
TRBV20-1	TRBJ2-7	TRBD1	NA	TGCAGTGCTAGAGATCAGGGGGCTACGTACGAGCAGTACTTC	CSARDQGATYEQYF
TRBV7-9	TRBJ2-3	NA	NA	TGTGCCAGCAAAAGGCTCACAGATACGCAGTATTTT	CASKRLTDTQYF
TRBV20-1	TRBJ1-2	NA	NA	TGCAGTGCGCCGACAGGAAACTATGGCTACACCTTC	CSAPTGNYGYTF
TRBV20-1	TRBJ2-1	TRBD1	few	TGCAGTGCTGATAGAGGACAGGGGGCGGTAAATGAGCAGTTCTTC	CSADRGQGAVNEQFF
TRBV7-6	TRBJ2-1	TRBD1	many	TGTGCCAGCAGCTTATCCGGCGGCAGGGGGCGAGGGACCCAGTTCTTC	CASSLSGGRGRGTQFF
TRBV5-1	TRBJ2-7	TRBD2	few	TGCGCCAGCAGCTCTAGCGGGACCTCCTACGAGCAGTACTTC	CASSSSGTSYEQYF
TRBV20-1	TRBJ2-5	TRBD1	many	TGCAGTCAATTGGGACAGGGGGCGGAGACCCAGTACTTC	CSQLGQGAETQYF
TRBV6-1	TRBJ2-7	NA	few	TGTGCCAGCAGCCACGGGCGGGACGCCTACGAGCAGTACTTC	CASSHGRDAYEQYF
TRBV9	TRBJ1-2	NA	NA	TGTGCCAGCAGCGTAGGACAGAACATGTATGGCTACACCTTC	CASSVGQNMYGYTF
TRBV5-1	TRBJ2-3	TRBD1	NA	TGCGCCAGCAGCTTGTCCAGGGGGCCCACAGATACGCAGTATTTT	CASSLSRGPTDTQYF
TRBV10-3	TRBJ2-1	TRBD1	NA	TGTGCCATCAGTTTACGACAGGGGGTCTACAATGAGCAGTTCTTC	CAISLRQGVYNEQFF
TRBV28	TRBJ2-3	NA	few	TGTGCCAGCAGTTCACCCCGGGGAGTCACAGATACGCAGTATTTT	CASSSPRGVTDTQYF
TRBV5-1	TRBJ2-7	TRBD2	NA	TGCGCCAGCTGCTTTGGGACTAGCGGACTCTCCTACGAGCAGTACTTC	CASCFGTSGLSYEQYF
TRBV29-1	TRBJ2-4	TRBD2	few	TGCAGCGTTGAAGAGCGGGGGGCGGACATTCAGTACTTC	CSVEERGADIQYF
TRBV12-3/TRBV12-4	TRBJ2-7	TRBD2	many	TGTGCCAGCAGGGTTTTAGCGGGAGGAGAGCAGTACTTC	CASRVLAGGEQYF
TRBV2	TRBJ1-3	NA	NA	TGTGCCAGCAGTGCAACCGCCCACTCTGGAAACACCATATATTTT	CASSATAHSGNTIYF
TRBV3-1	TRBJ2-1	NA	few	TGTGCCAGCAGCCAAGATGAGGGGGGTGGCAATGAGCAGTTCTTC	CASSQDEGGGNEQFF
TRBV6-5	TRBJ2-7	TRBD2	few	TGTGCCAGCAGTTACATGGCGGGAGGGCCGTACGAGCAGTACTTC	CASSYMAGGPYEQYF
TRBV6-1	TRBJ1-3	NA	many	TGTGCCAGCAGTGGACATTGGGGAGCTGGAAACACCATATATTTT	CASSGHWGAGNTIYF
TRBV7-9	TRBJ2-7	TRBD1	NA	TGTGCCAGCAGCTTAGCGCGAGACAGGGGGCGTTATGACGAGCAGTACTTC	CASSLARDRGRYDEQYF
TRBV5-1	TRBJ2-6	NA	few	TGCGCCAGCAGCTTGGTATCTGGGTACTCTGGGGCCAACGTCCTGACTTTC	CASSLVSGYSGANVLTF
TRBV4-2	TRBJ2-3	TRBD2	few	TGTGCCAGCAGCCAAGCCCTGGGACTAGCGGGAGGGCGGTACACAGATACGCAGTATTTT	CASSQALGLAGGRYTDTQYF
TRBV27	TRBJ1-1	NA	few	TGTGCCAGCACCTCCTTAGCGGGCCCGAACACTGAAGCTTTCTTT	CASTSLAGPNTEAFF
TRBV5-1	TRBJ1-4	NA	NA	TGCGCCAGCAGCAGGGAGGTACCTAATGAAAAACTGTTTTTT	CASSREVPNEKLFF
TRBV5-1	TRBJ1-2	TRBD1	many	TGCGCCAGCAGCTTGGTCCCGGGACAGGGTACCTACACCTTC	CASSLVPGQGTYTF
TRBV5-6	TRBJ1-1	TRBD1	NA	TGTGCCAGCAGCTTGGAAGGGGGCATAGATGAAGCTTTCTTT	CASSLEGGIDEAFF
TRBV29-1	TRBJ2-7	TRBD1	NA	TGCAGCGTTCGTGGACAGGACTACGAGCAGTACTTC	CSVRGQDYEQYF
TRBV28	TRBJ2-2	NA	few	TGTGCCAGCAGTCCATACCCCACTTACACCGGGGAGCTGTTTTTT	CASSPYPTYTGELFF
TRBV5-1	TRBJ2-1	NA	few	TGCGCCAGCAGCTCTCTTCTGGGGAATGAGCAGTTCTTC	CASSSLLGNEQFF
TRBV15	TRBJ2-3	NA	few	TGTGCCACCAGCAGAGAATGGGGCGATGGGGGCACAGATACGCAGTATTTT	CATSREWGDGGTDTQYF
TRBV7-2	TRBJ2-1	TRBD2	NA	TGTGCCAGCAGCTTAGGCGGGAGGGTTGACAATGAGCAGTTCTTC	CASSLGGRVDNEQFF
TRBV4-1	TRBJ2-1	NA	few	TGCGCCAGCAGCCATGGAACTAGAGGGGACAATGAGCAGTTCTTC	CASSHGTRGDNEQFF
TRBV5-1	TRBJ2-2	NA	NA	TGCGCCAGCAGCTCCCGGGACACCGGGGAGCTGTTTTTT	CASSSRDTGELFF
TRBV18	TRBJ1-5	TRBD1	NA	TGTGCCAGCTCACCATTCCCCTCAGGGGGAGACCAGCCCCAGCATTTT	CASSPFPSGGDQPQHF
TRBV7-2	TRBJ1-4	TRBD1	NA	TGTGCCAGCAGCTTGAGTGTTTCACAGGGGGCTGGAGAAAAACTGTTTTTT	CASSLSVSQGAGEKLFF
TRBV12-3/TRBV12-4	TRBJ2-7	NA	many	TGTGCCAGCAAAATGAACCTCTTGTCCTACGAGCAGTACTTC	CASKMNLLSYEQYF
TRBV7-8	TRBJ2-7	TRBD1	many	TGTGCCAGCAGCCGGACAGGGAGCTCCTACGAGCAGTACTTC	CASSRTGSSYEQYF
TRBV5-1	TRBJ2-2	NA	many	TGCGCCAGCAGCTCCACGGGGGCTGGCACCGGGGAGCTGTTTTTT	CASSSTGAGTGELFF
TRBV9	TRBJ2-7	NA	few	TGTGCCAGCAGCCCCGGACTATTACACCCAGAGCAGTACTTC	CASSPGLLHPEQYF